The present T cell receptor (beta chain) was sequenced within a study of blood T cells in healthy people across ages. Study conclusions and caveats: Both naive CD4+ cell counts and diversity were greater in long-lived donors than in aged donors.

Combining a sample-barcoded 5' primer with a J-beta primer mix, a second PCR ran for about 7 to 11 cycles. TCRdb independently ran MiXCR on the 5' RACE reads; one entry per CDR3 protein. This sample yields over 600,000 distinct CDR3 sequences, of which over 20% are seen a single time; under 4% belongs to the top ten. This clonotype was picked up many times. The antigen is unknown. The germline V and J ends were trimmed by 3 bases and 7 bases, with 4 bases remaining between them. The CDR3 is 12 residues long. This sequence originates from a man aged 65 to 85 in good health. The chain carries TRBV12-3 or TRBV12-4 and TRBJ1-6; no clear D gene. Sequenced material: blood. CDR3 residues: CASSFGNSPLHF. The CDR3, as DNA: TGTGCCAGCAGTTTTGGGAATTCACCCCTCCACTTT.